This T cell receptor beta chain was captured by sequencing in a study of Graves' ophthalmopathy and Graves' hyperthyroidism. Whole-study findings and limits: Most expanded clonotypes in thyroid above 0.001 frequency also showed up in blood.

Pregnancy or lactation, uncontrolled infections and other autoimmune diseases were grounds for excluding patients. Amplification of TCR beta CDR3 regions used RNA transcripts. The library came from an HTBI-primed first-round RT-PCR and a second-round multiplex PCR. A single record per CDR3 protein comes from TCRdb applying MiXCR to the multiplex PCR reads. The sample contains some 1.1 million distinct CDR3 sequences, 35% to 45% of which appear only once. V lost 1 base and J lost 7, with 13 bases in between. The CDR3 sequence is 14 residues long. Per germline, CDR1 LNHNV and CDR2 YYDKDF (reference sequence). Note on this clonotype: Its antigen is still unknown.

The chain joins TRBV15 to TRBJ1-2, with a weak D call TRBD1 (6 bases). The material sequenced was peripheral blood or thyroid tissue (not recorded which). The TCR was taken from an adult man with Graves' hyperthyroidism. CDR3 nucleotides: TGTGCCACCAGCAGAGGGTCATCGGGGGCTGGCTACACCTTC. Encoded protein: CATSRGSSGAGYTF.